This T cell receptor (beta chain) appears in the sequencing data of a study of blood T cell repertoires in COVID-19. Study context: The United States, Italy and Spain provided the acute and convalescent COVID-19 samples. PBMCs, B-cell-depleted T cells, or T cells provided the cDNA or gDNA that made up the material.

In the original processing: Cell counts per sample came from amplifying reference gene primers. The table came from immunoSEQ multiplex PCR; TCRdb's copy has only in-frame clones and leaves some out. D and trimming come from the DNA, and the V and J calls and clone size come from that table. The sample yields fewer than 350,000 clones, 75% to 90% seen once. Deletions cut 6 bases from V and 8 bases from J, with 11 bases between. The CDR3 spans 12 residues. Germline lookup yields CDR1 LNHDA and CDR2 SQIVND (reference sequence). This sequence was found in a woman aged 25 to 39 who had recovered from COVID-19. The chain has TRBV19 and TRBJ2-1, with a possible D match to TRBD1 (6 bases). The sample was peripheral blood. In DNA form, the CDR3 reads TGTGCCAGTAGGGGGGCGTTCGATGAGCAGTTCTTC. Translated: CASRGAFDEQFF.